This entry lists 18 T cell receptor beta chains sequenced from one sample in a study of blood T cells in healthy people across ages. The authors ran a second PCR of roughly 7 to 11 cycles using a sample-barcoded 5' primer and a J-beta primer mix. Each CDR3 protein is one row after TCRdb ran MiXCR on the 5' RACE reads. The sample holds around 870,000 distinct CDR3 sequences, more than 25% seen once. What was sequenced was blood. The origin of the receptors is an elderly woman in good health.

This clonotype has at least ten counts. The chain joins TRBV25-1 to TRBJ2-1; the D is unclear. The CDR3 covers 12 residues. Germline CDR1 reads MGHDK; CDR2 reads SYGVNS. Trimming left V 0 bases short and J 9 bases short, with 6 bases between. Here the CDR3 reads CASSEYWGEQFF. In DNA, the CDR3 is TGTGCCAGCAGTGAATATTGGGGTGAGCAGTTCTTC.

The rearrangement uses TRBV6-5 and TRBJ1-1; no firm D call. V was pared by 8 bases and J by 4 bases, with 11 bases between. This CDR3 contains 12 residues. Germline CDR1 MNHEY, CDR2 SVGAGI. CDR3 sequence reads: CASGRLSTEAFF. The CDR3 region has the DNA TGTGCCAGCGGAAGATTAAGCACTGAAGCTTTCTTT.

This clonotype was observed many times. The CDR3 loop is CASTGLAGNNEQFF. In nucleotides, the CDR3 is TGCGCCAGCACCGGACTAGCGGGGAACAATGAGCAGTTCTTC. The chain recombines TRBV5-1 with TRBJ2-1; 12 nucleotides line up with TRBD2. V lost 6 bases and J lost 5; bases outside the gene matches: 3. This CDR3 contains 14 residues. Per germline, CDR1 SGHRS and CDR2 YFSETQ. The full variable domain, with the rest looked up from reference TRBV5-1 and TRBJ2-1, is KAGVTQTPRYLIKTRGQQVTLSCSPISGHRSVSWYQQTPGQGLQFLFEYFSETQRNKGNFPGRFSGRQFSNSRSEMNVSTLELGDSALYLCASTGLAGNNEQFFGPGTRLTVL.

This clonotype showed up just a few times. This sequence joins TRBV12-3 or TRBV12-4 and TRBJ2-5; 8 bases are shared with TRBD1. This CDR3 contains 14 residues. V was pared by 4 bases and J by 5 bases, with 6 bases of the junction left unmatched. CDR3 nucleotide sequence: TGTGCCAGCAGTTGGCAGGGGGCGTCGGAGACCCAGTACTTC. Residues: CASSWQGASETQYF.

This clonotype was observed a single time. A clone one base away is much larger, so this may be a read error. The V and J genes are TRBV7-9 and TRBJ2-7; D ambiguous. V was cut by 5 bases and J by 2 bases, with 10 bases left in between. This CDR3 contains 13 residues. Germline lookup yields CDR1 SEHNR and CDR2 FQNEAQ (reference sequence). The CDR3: CASSRTQPYEQYF. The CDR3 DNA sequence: TGTGCCAGCAGCAGAACTCAGCCCTACGAGCAGTACTTC.

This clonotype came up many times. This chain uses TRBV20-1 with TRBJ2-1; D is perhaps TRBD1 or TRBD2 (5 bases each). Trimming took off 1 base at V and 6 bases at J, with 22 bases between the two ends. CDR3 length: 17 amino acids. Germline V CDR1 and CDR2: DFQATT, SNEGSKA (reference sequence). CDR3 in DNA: TGCAGTGCTAGAGCCCGTCCTGGGACCGCACCGTTCAATGAGCAGTTCTTC. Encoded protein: CSARARPGTAPFNEQFF.

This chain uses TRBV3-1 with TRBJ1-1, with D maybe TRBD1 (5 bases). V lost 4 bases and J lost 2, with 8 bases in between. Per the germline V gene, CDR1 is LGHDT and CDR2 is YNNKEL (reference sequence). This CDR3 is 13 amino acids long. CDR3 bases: TGTGCCAGCAGCCGACGGGACAACACTGAAGCTTTCTTT. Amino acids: CASSRRDNTEAFF.

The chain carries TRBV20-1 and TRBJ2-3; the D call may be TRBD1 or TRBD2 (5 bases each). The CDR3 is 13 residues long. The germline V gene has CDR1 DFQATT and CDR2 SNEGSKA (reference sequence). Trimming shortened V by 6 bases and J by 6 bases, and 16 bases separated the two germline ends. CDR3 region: CSAGERLTDTQYF. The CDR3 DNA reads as TGCAGTGCAGGGGAGCGGTTGACCGATACGCAGTATTTT.

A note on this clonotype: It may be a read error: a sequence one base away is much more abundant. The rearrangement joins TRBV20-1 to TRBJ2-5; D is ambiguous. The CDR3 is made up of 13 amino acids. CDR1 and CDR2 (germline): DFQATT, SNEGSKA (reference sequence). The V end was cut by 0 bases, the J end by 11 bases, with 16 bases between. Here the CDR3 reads CSARDFSANEQYF. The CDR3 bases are TGCAGTGCTAGAGATTTTTCGGCAAATGAGCAGTACTTC.

CDR3 in amino acids: CASSLGYGDTEAFF. CDR3 sequence (DNA): TGTGCCAGCAGTCTTGGGTACGGGGACACTGAAGCTTTCTTT. The J gene is TRBJ1-1, the V gene TRBV12-3 or TRBV12-4, with D unresolved. V lost 5 bases, J lost 3 bases, and 13 bases lay in between. The length of the CDR3 is 14 residues.

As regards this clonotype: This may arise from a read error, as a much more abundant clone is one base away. CDR3 sequence reads: CASRCGGDTYEQYF. The CDR3 DNA sequence: TGTGCCAGCAGGTGTGGCGGGGACACCTACGAGCAGTACTTC. The chain joins TRBV7-2 to TRBJ2-7; D is possibly TRBD1 or TRBD2 (6 bases each). The germline V gene has CDR1 SGHTA and CDR2 FQGNSA. This CDR3 has 14 residues. Trimming stripped 6 bases from V and 2 bases from J, with 14 bases between.

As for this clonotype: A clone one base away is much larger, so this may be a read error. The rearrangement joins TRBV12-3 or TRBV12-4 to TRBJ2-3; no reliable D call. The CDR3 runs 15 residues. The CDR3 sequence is CASSLAGISTDAQYF. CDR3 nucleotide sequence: TGTGCCAGCAGTTTAGCGGGGATTAGCACAGATGCGCAGTATTTT.

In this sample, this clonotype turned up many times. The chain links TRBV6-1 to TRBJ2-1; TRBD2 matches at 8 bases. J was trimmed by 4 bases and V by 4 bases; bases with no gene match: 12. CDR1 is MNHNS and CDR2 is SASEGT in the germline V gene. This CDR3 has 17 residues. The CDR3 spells CASSVRGLLADYNEQFF. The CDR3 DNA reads TGTGCCAGCAGTGTTCGAGGCTTACTAGCGGATTACAATGAGCAGTTCTTC.

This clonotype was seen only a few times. CDR3 DNA sequence: TGCAGTGCTGCGCTCAGCGGGGGGGCCTGGGAGACCCAGTACTTC. It yields the protein CSAALSGGAWETQYF. The chain combines TRBV20-1 with TRBJ2-5, with 10 nucleotides matching TRBD2. The CDR3 totals 15 residues. With 5 bases clipped from V and 5 bases from J, the junction kept 11 bases outside the gene matches. Germline V CDR1 and CDR2: DFQATT, SNEGSKA (reference sequence).

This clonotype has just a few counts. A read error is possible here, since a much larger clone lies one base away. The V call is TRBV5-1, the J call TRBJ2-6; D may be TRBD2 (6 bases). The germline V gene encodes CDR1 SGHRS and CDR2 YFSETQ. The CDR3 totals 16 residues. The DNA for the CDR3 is TGCACCAGCAGCGGGTCCCTCACCTCTGGGGCCAACGTCCTGACTTTC. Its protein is CTSSGSLTSGANVLTF.

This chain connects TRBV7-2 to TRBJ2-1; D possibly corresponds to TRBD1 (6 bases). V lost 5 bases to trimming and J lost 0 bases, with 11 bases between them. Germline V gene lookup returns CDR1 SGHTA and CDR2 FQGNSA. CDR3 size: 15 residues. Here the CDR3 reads CASSPKGDSYNEQFF. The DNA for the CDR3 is TGTGCCAGCAGCCCAAAGGGGGACTCCTACAATGAGCAGTTCTTC.

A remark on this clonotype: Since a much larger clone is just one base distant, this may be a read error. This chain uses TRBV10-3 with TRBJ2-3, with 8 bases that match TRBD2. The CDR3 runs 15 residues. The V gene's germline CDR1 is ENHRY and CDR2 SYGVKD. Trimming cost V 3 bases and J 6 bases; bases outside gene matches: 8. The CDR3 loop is CAISEGGAGGDTQYF. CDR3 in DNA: TGTGCCATCAGTGAAGGGGGTGCGGGAGGCGATACGCAGTATTTT.

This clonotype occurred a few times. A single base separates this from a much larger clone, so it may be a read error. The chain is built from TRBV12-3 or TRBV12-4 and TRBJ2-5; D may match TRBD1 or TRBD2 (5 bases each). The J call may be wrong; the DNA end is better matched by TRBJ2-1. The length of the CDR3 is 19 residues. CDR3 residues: CASSLVWGYSKIRQETQFF. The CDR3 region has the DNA TGTGCCAGCAGTTTAGTATGGGGGTACAGCAAAATCAGGCAAGAGACCCAGTTCTTC.